This passage covers 31 T cell receptor beta chains from one sample sequenced in a study of blood T cell repertoires in COVID-19 (dated by TCRdb to 2018 to 2021). The method behind the library was the immunoSEQ multiplex PCR assay. Held by TCRdb, this immuneACCESS table contains in-frame sequences only and omits some clones. Under half of the omission traces to an unresolved V gene where checked; the cause of the rest is unknown. This sample has about 60,000 clones in its table, and 75% to 80% of those were observed once. Around 25% of the sample comes from the top ten. The specimen was peripheral blood. The receptors stem from a human donor in a cohort sampled during active COVID-19.

The J gene is TRBJ2-7, the V gene TRBV29-1, with 7 bases lining up with TRBD2. V shed 0 bases, J shed 5 bases, and the junction held 1 base outside the gene matches. This CDR3 comprises 12 residues. CDR1 and CDR2 (germline): SQVTM, ANQGSEA. The CDR3 DNA is TGCAGCGTTGAAGATGGGGGGGACGAGCAGTACTTC. Its protein is CSVEDGGDEQYF.

This chain uses TRBV4-3 with TRBJ1-1, with TRBD1 as a possible D gene (5 bases). V lost 0 bases to trimming and J lost 3 bases, with 11 bases between them. Germline V gene data show CDR1 as LGHNA and CDR2 as YSLEER. The length of the CDR3 is 15 residues. CDR3: CASSQDSGGDTEAFF. The CDR3 bases are TGCGCCAGCAGCCAAGATTCCGGGGGGGACACTGAAGCTTTCTTT.

This chain connects TRBV7-9 to TRBJ1-1, with a tentative D call TRBD1 (6 bases). The CDR3 runs 15 residues. CDR1 is SEHNR and CDR2 is FQNEAQ in the germline V gene (reference sequence). V lost 2 bases to trimming and J lost 5 bases, with 15 bases between them. CDR3 nucleotide sequence: TGTGCCAGCAGCTTATTGGGGACAACGGGAACTGAAGCTTTCTTT. It encodes CASSLLGTTGTEAFF. Combining the CDR3 with reference TRBV7-9 and TRBJ1-1 gives the whole variable domain DTGVSQNPRHKITKRGQNVTFRCDPISEHNRLYWYRQTLGQGPEFLTYFQNEAQLEKSRLLSDRFSAERPKGSFSTLEIQRTEQGDSAMYLCASSLLGTTGTEAFFGQGTRLTVV.

This rearrangement joins TRBV9 to TRBJ2-2, with 10 nucleotides matching TRBD2. Unmatched junction bases numbered 11, after V lost 4 bases and J lost 5 bases. The CDR3 consists of 17 residues. The germline gives CDR1 SGDLS, CDR2 YYNGEE. The CDR3 reads CASSPPAASGGTGELFF. The CDR3, as DNA: TGTGCCAGCAGCCCCCCGGCGGCTAGCGGGGGAACCGGGGAGCTGTTTTTT.

The chain is built from TRBV5-1 and TRBJ1-1; tentative D call: TRBD1 (5 bases). CDR3 length: 13 amino acids. Between the trimmed V and J ends, which lost 5 bases and 1 base, there was a span of 9 bases. Germline assignment: CDR1 SGHRS and CDR2 YFSETQ. The CDR3 DNA is TGCGCCAGCAGAGGGGTGGGGAACACTGAAGCTTTCTTT. The encoded protein is CASRGVGNTEAFF.

In DNA, the CDR3 is TGCGCCAGCAGCTTAGGATCCACGCGGGGCGGGGAGCTGTTTTTT. Translating it yields CASSLGSTRGGELFF. This chain connects TRBV5-1 to TRBJ2-2; D possibly corresponds to TRBD2 (6 bases). V dropped 2 bases and J dropped 7 bases, with 15 bases sitting between them. CDR3 length: 15 amino acids. Germline V gives CDR1 SGHRS, CDR2 YFSETQ.

This clone was observed once. J is TRBJ1-1 and V is TRBV2; no firm D call. Trimming shortened V by 2 bases and J by 8 bases, and 6 bases separated the two germline ends. Germline V gene lookup returns CDR1 SNHLY and CDR2 FYNNEI. The CDR3 totals 11 residues. CDR3 DNA: TGTGCCAGCAGTGAAAACTCAGAAGCTTTCTTT. Its translation: CASSENSEAFF.

The chain employs TRBV6-5 and TRBJ1-1; perhaps TRBD1 as D (5 bases). The V and J ends lost 4 bases and 9 bases respectively, with 12 bases between them. Germline V gene data show CDR1 as MNHEY and CDR2 as SVGAGI. The CDR3 extends over 12 amino acids. The CDR3 DNA reads as TGTGCCAGCAGTTTCAGGGTGTTGAAAGCTTTCTTT. The encoded protein is CASSFRVLKAFF.

V gene TRBV2 combines with J gene TRBJ2-1; D possibly corresponds to TRBD1 (6 bases). The V gene's germline CDR1 is SNHLY and CDR2 FYNNEI. CDR3 length: 11 residues. Trimming took 5 bases from V and 9 from J, leaving 8 bases between them. This CDR3 is CASSNRAEQFF. The CDR3, as DNA: TGTGCCAGCAGTAACAGGGCTGAGCAGTTCTTC.

The chain joins TRBV5-8 to TRBJ1-5; D is ambiguous. The CDR3 contains 13 residues. The V end was cut by 1 base, the J end by 8 bases, with 10 bases between. Germline V gives CDR1 SGHTS, CDR2 YDEGEE. The CDR3 reads CASSLHSAEPQHF. The CDR3 bases are TGTGCCAGCAGCTTGCACTCCGCGGAGCCCCAGCATTTT.

The V call is TRBV7-9, the J call TRBJ2-7; 7 bases line up with TRBD1. Germline loops: CDR1 SEHNR, CDR2 FQNEAQ (reference sequence). The CDR3 runs 15 residues. The ends lost 4 bases at V and 1 base at J; junction bases unmatched: 7. In DNA, the CDR3 is TGTGCCAGCAGCTCCAAGGGGACAGCTTCCTACGAGCAGTACTTC. Translated: CASSSKGTASYEQYF.

The V gene is TRBV2, the J gene TRBJ1-1; D call uncertain. V gave up 7 bases and J gave up 4 bases, with 16 bases separating them. The CDR3 consists of 14 residues. CDR1 is SNHLY, CDR2 FYNNEI, per germline. The CDR3 here is CASKQPGISTEAFF. DNA for the CDR3: TGTGCCAGCAAACAACCGGGTATCTCCACTGAAGCTTTCTTT.

V gene TRBV9 combines with J gene TRBJ2-1; D uncertain. Trimming removed 4 bases at V and 8 bases at J, with 19 bases between. The germline gives CDR1 SGDLS, CDR2 YYNGEE. This CDR3 region has 15 residues. The DNA of the CDR3 is TGTGCCAGCAGCCCCCGACTTTCGGATGCCGATGAGCAGTTCTTC. Protein sequence: CASSPRLSDADEQFF.

The J gene is TRBJ1-2, the V gene TRBV9, with 9 bases matching TRBD1. The CDR3 spans 16 residues. Trimming removed 4 bases from V and 2 bases from J; junction bases left unmatched: 9. The V gene's germline CDR1 is SGDLS and CDR2 YYNGEE. In DNA, the CDR3 is TGTGCCAGCAGCCAAGGACAGGGGATAACCAACTATGGCTACACCTTC. This translates into CASSQGQGITNYGYTF.

The chain has TRBV19 and TRBJ1-4; perhaps TRBD1 as D (5 bases). Trimming stripped 11 bases from V and 7 bases from J, with 17 bases between. The CDR3 sequence is 13 residues long. Germline V gene sequence: CDR1 LNHDA, CDR2 SQIVND (reference sequence). CDR3 residues: CASSTQGGEKLFF. CDR3 DNA sequence: TGTGCCTCTTCGACCCAGGGCGGTGAAAAACTGTTTTTT.

V gene TRBV7-9 combines with J gene TRBJ2-7, with D uncertain. The CDR3 is made up of 11 amino acids. Germline V lookup: CDR1 SEHNR, CDR2 FQNEAQ (reference sequence). Trimming took off 5 bases at V and 4 bases at J, with 6 bases between the two ends. The CDR3 DNA is TGTGCCAGCAGCCCAGGATACGAGCAGTACTTC. Its protein is CASSPGYEQYF.

V is TRBV5-1 and J is TRBJ1-2, with D possibly TRBD1 on 6 matching bases. CDR3 length: 13 residues. CDR1 and CDR2 (germline): SGHRS, YFSETQ. Deletions cut 5 bases from V and 4 bases from J, with 12 bases between. The CDR3, as DNA: TGCGCCAGCAGAGGGGGACCGATCTATGGCTACACCTTC. Protein sequence: CASRGGPIYGYTF.

V gene TRBV2 combines with J gene TRBJ2-3, with D unclear. Trimming took off 6 bases at V and 4 bases at J, with 11 bases between the two ends. The CDR3 spans 13 residues. Germline V CDR1 and CDR2: SNHLY, FYNNEI. CDR3 loop: CASRAPEPDTQYF. The CDR3 nucleotides are TGTGCCAGCAGGGCCCCAGAACCAGATACGCAGTATTTT.

J is TRBJ2-3 and V is TRBV6-6, with a possible D match to TRBD1 (7 bases). Germline loops: CDR1 MNHNY, CDR2 SVGAGI (reference sequence). Deletions cut 6 bases from V and 1 base from J, with 29 bases between. This CDR3 has 20 residues. The CDR3 region is CASSRWPNFYRGGGTDTQYF. CDR3 DNA sequence: TGTGCCAGCAGCCGATGGCCCAACTTTTACAGGGGCGGGGGCACAGATACGCAGTATTTT.

J is TRBJ2-5 and V is TRBV6-1, with 8 nucleotides matching TRBD2. This CDR3 has 15 residues. Germline lookup yields CDR1 MNHNS and CDR2 SASEGT. With V trimmed by 3 bases and J by 3 bases, 6 bases remained unmatched. DNA of the CDR3: TGTGCCAGCAGTGACCCCCTAGCGGGTAAAGAGACCCAGTACTTC. Amino acid sequence: CASSDPLAGKETQYF.

This clone occurred a few times. The rearrangement joins TRBV2 to TRBJ2-3; 9 nucleotides line up with TRBD2. The junction had 6 bases not matched to a gene; V was cut back by 4 bases and J by 4 bases. Germline CDR1 SNHLY, CDR2 FYNNEI. The CDR3 extends over 15 amino acids. The CDR3: CASSGLAGTADTQYF. The DNA of the CDR3 is TGTGCCAGCAGTGGGCTAGCGGGGACGGCAGATACGCAGTATTTT.

CDR3 sequence reads: CASSDTRDRQRTGELFF. The CDR3 bases are TGCGCCAGCAGTGATACCCGGGACAGGCAGAGGACCGGGGAGCTGTTTTTT. This rearrangement joins TRBV23-1 to TRBJ2-2, with 8 bases identical to TRBD1. TRBV23-1 falls under the ORF class, with uncertain function. The CDR3 runs to 17 residues. Losses at the gene ends were 5 bases for V and 5 bases for J; bases not matched to a gene: 13.

The chain couples TRBV28 to TRBJ1-4; D unresolved. Per germline, CDR1 MDHEN and CDR2 SYDVKM. This CDR3 comprises 14 residues. The germline V and J ends were trimmed by 4 bases and 0 bases, with 6 bases remaining between them. DNA of the CDR3: TGTGCCAGCAGTTCGCAGGCAACTAATGAAAAACTGTTTTTT. Translating it yields CASSSQATNEKLFF. Filled out from reference TRBV28 and TRBJ1-4, the complete variable domain reads DVKVTQSSRYLVKRTGEKVFLECVQDMDHENMFWYRQDPGLGLRLIYFSYDVKMKEKGDIPEGYSVSREKKERFSLILESASTNQTSMYLCASSSQATNEKLFFGSGTQLSVL.

This sequence joins TRBV6-6 and TRBJ2-2; maybe TRBD1 (5 bases). Germline V gene lookup returns CDR1 MNHNY and CDR2 SVGAGI (reference sequence). Between the trimmed V and J ends, which lost 4 bases and 5 bases, there was a span of 11 bases. CDR3 length: 14 residues. Here the CDR3 reads CASSFARATGELFF. CDR3 nucleotide sequence: TGTGCCAGCAGTTTTGCCAGGGCAACCGGGGAGCTGTTTTTT.

The chain employs TRBV6-6 and TRBJ2-1, with D perhaps TRBD2 (6 bases). The CDR3 totals 14 residues. The germline CDR1 and CDR2 sequences are MNHNY and SVGAGI (reference sequence). Trimming took off 7 bases at V and 3 bases at J, with 13 bases between the two ends. CDR3 sequence (DNA): TGTGCCAGCACCCCCGGCGGGAACTACAATGAGCAGTTCTTC. As protein: CASTPGGNYNEQFF.

This clone was counted a single time. This chain uses TRBV5-1 with TRBJ2-1; 9 bases are shared with TRBD2. CDR3 length: 15 residues. Germline V gene sequence: CDR1 SGHRS, CDR2 YFSETQ. V dropped 4 bases and J dropped 7; count of bases not matched to a gene: 9. CDR3 protein: CASSPLREGLNEQFF. CDR3 bases: TGCGCCAGCAGCCCATTGCGGGAGGGCCTGAATGAGCAGTTCTTC.

The rearrangement links TRBV19 to TRBJ2-2, with D possibly TRBD2 on 6 matching bases. Germline values: CDR1 LNHDA, CDR2 SQIVND (reference sequence). The V end was cut by 3 bases, the J end by 7 bases, with 21 bases between. This CDR3 contains 17 residues. CDR3 nucleotide sequence: TGTGCCAGTAGTATCTTAACGACTAGTCGATACGGCGGGGAGCTGTTTTTT. It specifies CASSILTTSRYGGELFF.

In its sample, this clone was seen once. V is TRBV24-1 and J is TRBJ2-1; 7 bases fit TRBD2. After removal of 9 bases from V and 9 bases from J, the junction contained 7 bases not matched to a gene. Looked up from germline, CDR1 is KGHDR and CDR2 is SFDVKD. This CDR3 contains 12 residues. CDR3 amino acids: CATSPGGFEQFF. CDR3 coding DNA: TGTGCCACCTCACCCGGGGGGTTTGAGCAGTTCTTC.

The rearrangement links TRBV7-3 to TRBJ1-1; D is perhaps TRBD1 (6 bases). The V and J ends lost 2 bases and 3 bases respectively, with 7 bases between them. Germline loops: CDR1 SGHTA, CDR2 FQGTGA. This CDR3 is built from 13 residues. CDR3 sequence: CASSLGQYTEAFF. CDR3 nucleotide sequence: TGTGCCAGCAGCTTAGGACAGTACACTGAAGCTTTCTTT.

The rearrangement joins TRBV28 to TRBJ1-1, with 9 nucleotides matching TRBD1. CDR3 length: 15 residues. CDR1 is MDHEN and CDR2 is SYDVKM in the germline V gene. V shed 5 bases and J 0 bases; nucleotides not matched to a gene: 4. The CDR3 here is CASSPHRGLNTEAFF. The CDR3 DNA reads TGTGCCAGCAGTCCTCACAGGGGGCTGAACACTGAAGCTTTCTTT.

The gene calls are TRBV25-1 and TRBJ2-7, with TRBD2 as a possible D gene (6 bases). The CDR3 consists of 14 residues. Trimming cost V 3 bases and J 5 bases, with 14 bases left between them. CDR1 and CDR2 (germline): MGHDK, SYGVNS. This CDR3 is CASSDHGRGHEQYF. CDR3 nucleotide sequence: TGTGCCAGCAGTGACCACGGGCGGGGCCACGAGCAGTACTTC.